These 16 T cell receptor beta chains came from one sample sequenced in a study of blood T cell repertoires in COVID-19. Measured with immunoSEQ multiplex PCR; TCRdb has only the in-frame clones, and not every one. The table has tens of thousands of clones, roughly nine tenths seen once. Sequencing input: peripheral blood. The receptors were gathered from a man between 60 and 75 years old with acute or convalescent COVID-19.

CDR3 loop: CASSWRSGSPLHF. CDR3 coding DNA: TGTGCCAGCAGTTGGAGGTCGGGCTCACCCCTCCACTTT. The genes are TRBV6-6 and TRBJ1-6; D not certain. V lost 4 bases, J lost 10 bases, and 11 bases lay in between. Looked up from germline, CDR1 is MNHNY and CDR2 is SVGAGI (reference sequence). CDR3 size: 13 residues.

Written as DNA, the CDR3 is TGTGCCAGCAGTATTAGGGGTTCTAATGAAAAACTGTTTTTT. Its protein product is CASSIRGSNEKLFF. The genes are TRBV6-5 and TRBJ1-4; D is perhaps TRBD1 (5 bases). Germline V lookup: CDR1 MNHEY, CDR2 SVGAGI. Trimming removed 5 bases at V and 3 bases at J, with 10 bases between. This CDR3 is built from 14 residues.

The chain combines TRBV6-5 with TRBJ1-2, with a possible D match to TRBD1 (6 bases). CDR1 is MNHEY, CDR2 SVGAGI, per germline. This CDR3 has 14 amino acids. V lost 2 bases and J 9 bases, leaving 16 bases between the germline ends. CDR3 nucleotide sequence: TGTGCCAGCAGTTACGATCCACAGGGCGGACGCTACACCTTC. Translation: CASSYDPQGGRYTF.

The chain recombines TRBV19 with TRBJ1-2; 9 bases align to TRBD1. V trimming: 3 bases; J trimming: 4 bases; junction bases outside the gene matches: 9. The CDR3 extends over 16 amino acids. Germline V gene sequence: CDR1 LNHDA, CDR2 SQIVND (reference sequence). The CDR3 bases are TGTGCCAGTAGTATCCCTGGACAGGGGATCGGCTATGGCTACACCTTC. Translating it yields CASSIPGQGIGYGYTF.

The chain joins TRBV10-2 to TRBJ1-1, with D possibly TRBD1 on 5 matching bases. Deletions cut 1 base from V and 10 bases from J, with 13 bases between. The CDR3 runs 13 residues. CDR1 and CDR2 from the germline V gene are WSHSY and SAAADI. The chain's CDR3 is CASSEWAGRVAFF. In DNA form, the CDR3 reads TGCGCCAGCAGTGAGTGGGCAGGCAGGGTAGCTTTCTTT.

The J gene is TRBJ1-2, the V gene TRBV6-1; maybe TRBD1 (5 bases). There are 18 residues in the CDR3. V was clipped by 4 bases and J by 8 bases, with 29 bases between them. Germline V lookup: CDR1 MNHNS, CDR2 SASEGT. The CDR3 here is CASSAGGGSGSRLAGYTF. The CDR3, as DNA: TGTGCCAGCAGTGCGGGGGGGGGTAGCGGTAGCCGTCTTGCGGGCTACACCTTC.

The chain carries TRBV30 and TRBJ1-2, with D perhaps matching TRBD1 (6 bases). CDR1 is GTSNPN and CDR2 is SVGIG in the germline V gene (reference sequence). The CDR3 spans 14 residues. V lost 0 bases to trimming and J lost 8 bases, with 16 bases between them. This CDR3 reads CAWSVRGGPRGYTF. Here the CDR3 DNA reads TGTGCCTGGAGTGTACGGGGGGGGCCGAGGGGCTACACCTTC.

CDR3 loop: CASRLDQGEVGGYTF. DNA of the CDR3: TGTGCCAGCAGGCTAGATCAGGGGGAGGTTGGAGGCTACACCTTC. The chain links TRBV2 to TRBJ1-2; 7 bases align to TRBD1. Per germline, CDR1 SNHLY and CDR2 FYNNEI. With 6 bases clipped from V and 8 bases from J, the junction kept 15 bases outside the gene matches. This CDR3 is 15 amino acids long.

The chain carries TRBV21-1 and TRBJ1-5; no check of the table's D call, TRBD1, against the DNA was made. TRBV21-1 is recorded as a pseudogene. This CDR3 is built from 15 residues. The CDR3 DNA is TGTGCCAGCAGCAAATACCGACAGGGGAATCGGCCCCAGCATTTT. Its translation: CASSKYRQGNRPQHF.

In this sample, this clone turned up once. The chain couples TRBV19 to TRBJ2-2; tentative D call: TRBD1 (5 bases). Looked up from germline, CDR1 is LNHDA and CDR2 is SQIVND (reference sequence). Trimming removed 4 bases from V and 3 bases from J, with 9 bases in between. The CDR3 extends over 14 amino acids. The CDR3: CASSNPGHTGELFF. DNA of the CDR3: TGTGCCAGTAGTAATCCAGGGCACACCGGGGAGCTGTTTTTT.

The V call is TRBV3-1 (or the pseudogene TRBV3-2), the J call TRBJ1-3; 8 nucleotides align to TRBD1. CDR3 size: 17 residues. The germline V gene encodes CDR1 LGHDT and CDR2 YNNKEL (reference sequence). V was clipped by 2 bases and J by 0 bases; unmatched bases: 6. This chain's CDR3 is CASSQPTGATSGNTIYF. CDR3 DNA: TGTGCCAGCAGCCAACCGACAGGGGCGACCTCTGGAAACACCATATATTTT.

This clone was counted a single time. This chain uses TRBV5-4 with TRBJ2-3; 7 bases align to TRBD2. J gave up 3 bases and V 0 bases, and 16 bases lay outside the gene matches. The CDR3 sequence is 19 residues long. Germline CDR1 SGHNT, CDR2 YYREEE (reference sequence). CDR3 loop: CASSLEIFNRGRATDTQYF. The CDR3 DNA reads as TGTGCCAGCAGCTTGGAAATCTTTAATCGGGGGAGGGCTACAGATACGCAGTATTTT.

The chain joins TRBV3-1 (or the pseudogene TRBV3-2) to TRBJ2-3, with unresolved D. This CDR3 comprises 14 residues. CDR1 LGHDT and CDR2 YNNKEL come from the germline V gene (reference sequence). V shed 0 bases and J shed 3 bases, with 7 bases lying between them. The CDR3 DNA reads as TGTGCCAGCAGCCAAGATCTACCAACAGATACGCAGTATTTT. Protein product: CASSQDLPTDTQYF.

The CDR3, as DNA: TGCGCCAGCAGCCAATCGAGGGGGGGGGTTCAGCCCCAGCATTTT. It is translated as CASSQSRGGVQPQHF. The chain couples TRBV4-1 to TRBJ1-5; D may be TRBD1 (6 bases). The V gene lost 2 bases and the J gene lost 6 bases, with 14 bases spanning the gap. Germline loops: CDR1 MGHRA, CDR2 YSYEKL. The CDR3 is made up of 15 amino acids.

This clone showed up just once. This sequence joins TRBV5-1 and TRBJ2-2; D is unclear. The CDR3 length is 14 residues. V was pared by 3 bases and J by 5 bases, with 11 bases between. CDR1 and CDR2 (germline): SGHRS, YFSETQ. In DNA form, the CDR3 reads TGCGCCAGCAGCTCCCCCGCGGATACCGGGGAGCTGTTTTTT. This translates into CASSSPADTGELFF. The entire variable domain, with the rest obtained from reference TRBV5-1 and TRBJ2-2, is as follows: KAGVTQTPRYLIKTRGQQVTLSCSPISGHRSVSWYQQTPGQGLQFLFEYFSETQRNKGNFPGRFSGRQFSNSRSEMNVSTLELGDSALYLCASSSPADTGELFFGEGSRLTVL.

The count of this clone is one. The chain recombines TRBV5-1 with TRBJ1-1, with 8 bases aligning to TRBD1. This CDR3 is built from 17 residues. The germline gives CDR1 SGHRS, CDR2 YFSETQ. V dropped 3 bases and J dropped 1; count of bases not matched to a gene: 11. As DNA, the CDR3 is TGCGCCAGCAGCTCCGGGACAGGACTAACGGGGAACACTGAAGCTTTCTTT. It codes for CASSSGTGLTGNTEAFF.